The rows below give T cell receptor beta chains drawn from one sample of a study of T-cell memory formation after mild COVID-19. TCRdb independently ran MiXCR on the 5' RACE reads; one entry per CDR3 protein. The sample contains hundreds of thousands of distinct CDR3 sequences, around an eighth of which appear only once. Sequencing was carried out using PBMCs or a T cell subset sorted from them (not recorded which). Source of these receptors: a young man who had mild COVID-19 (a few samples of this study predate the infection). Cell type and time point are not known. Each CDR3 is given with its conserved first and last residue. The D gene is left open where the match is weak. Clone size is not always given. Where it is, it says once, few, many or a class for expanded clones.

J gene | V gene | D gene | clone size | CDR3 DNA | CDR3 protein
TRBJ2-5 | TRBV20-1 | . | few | TGCAGTGCTAGAGGGGCCCCACAGGGAGCGGAGACCCAGTACTTC | CSARGAPQGAETQYF
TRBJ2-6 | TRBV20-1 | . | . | TGCAGTGCTAGTTTGGGCCTCTCTGGGGCCAACGTCCTGACTTTC | CSASLGLSGANVLTF
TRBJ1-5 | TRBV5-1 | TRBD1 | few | TGCGCCAGCAGCCCCGAGGGACAGAATCAGCCCCAGCATTTT | CASSPEGQNQPQHF
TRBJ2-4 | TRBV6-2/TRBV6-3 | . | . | TGTGCCAGCAGTCCGGCCAAAAACATTCAGTACTTC | CASSPAKNIQYF
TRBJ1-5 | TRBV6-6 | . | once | TGTGCCAGCAGTTACTCGCAGGGGACTCAGCCCCAGCATTTT | CASSYSQGTQPQHF
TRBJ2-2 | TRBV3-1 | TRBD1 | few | TGTGCCAGCAGCCCCGGGACAGGGGGCTATCGGGAGCTGTTTTTT | CASSPGTGGYRELFF
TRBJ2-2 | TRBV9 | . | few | TGTGCCAGCAGCGTAGGGAGTCGGGCAATGAACACCGGGGAGCTGTTTTTT | CASSVGSRAMNTGELFF
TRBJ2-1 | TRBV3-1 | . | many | TGTGCCAGCAGCCCCGGACTTGTTGATGGGCAGTTCTTC | CASSPGLVDGQFF
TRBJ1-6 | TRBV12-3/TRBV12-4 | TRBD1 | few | TGTGCCACCAACAGGGGGCTAAATTCACCCCTCCACTTT | CATNRGLNSPLHF
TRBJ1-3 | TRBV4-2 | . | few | TGTGCCAGCAGCCAAGGAGGGGTTGACACCATATATTTT | CASSQGGVDTIYF
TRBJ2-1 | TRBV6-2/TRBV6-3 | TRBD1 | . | TGTGCCAGCAGTAGGGGTCTTGGGACAGGGTCCTACAATGAGCAGTTCTTC | CASSRGLGTGSYNEQFF
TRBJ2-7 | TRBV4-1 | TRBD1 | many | TGCGCCAGCAGCCAATTTTTTAGGGACAGGGGAGGGAACGAGCAGTACTTC | CASSQFFRDRGGNEQYF
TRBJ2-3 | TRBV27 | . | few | TGTGCCAGCAGACGGTTCAGGGACACAGATACGCAGTATTTT | CASRRFRDTDTQYF
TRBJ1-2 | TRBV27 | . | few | TGTGCCAGCAGTTTAACCTATAACTATGGCTACACCTTC | CASSLTYNYGYTF
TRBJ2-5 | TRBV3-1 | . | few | TGTGCCAGCAGCCAAGATGGGAGTTGGGAGACCCAGTACTTC | CASSQDGSWETQYF
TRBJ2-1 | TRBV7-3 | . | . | TGTGCCAGCAGCTTAATGGGGCAGTCAGACAATGAGCAGTTCTTC | CASSLMGQSDNEQFF
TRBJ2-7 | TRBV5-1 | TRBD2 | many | TGCGCCAGCAGCTCGAATAGCGGGGGAATCGCCTACGAGCAGTACTTC | CASSSNSGGIAYEQYF
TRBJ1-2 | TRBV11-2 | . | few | TGTGCCAGCAGCCCCATACGAGGCACAGGACCTAACTATGGCTACACCTTC | CASSPIRGTGPNYGYTF
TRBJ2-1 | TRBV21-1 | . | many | TGTGCCAGCAGCGCCCGCCGAGGACAGGGGAATGAGCAGTTCTTC | CASSARRGQGNEQFF
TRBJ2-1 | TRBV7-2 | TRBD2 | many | TGTGCCAGCAGCTTATTAGGGACTACCTACAATGAGCAGTTCTTC | CASSLLGTTYNEQFF
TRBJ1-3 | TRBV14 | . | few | TGTGCCAGCAGCCAACTGGCAGGGGCCTCTGGAAACACCATATATTTT | CASSQLAGASGNTIYF
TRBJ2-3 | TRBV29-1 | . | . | TGCAGCGTCCCAACCCCGGGGCGCACAGATACGCAGTATTTT | CSVPTPGRTDTQYF
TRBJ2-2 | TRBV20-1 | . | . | TGCAGTGCCAGTAGCGTGGGTGGTCAGAACACCGGGGAGCTGTTTTTT | CSASSVGGQNTGELFF
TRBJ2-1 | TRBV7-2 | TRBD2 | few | TGTGCCAGCACCCGGGGTAGCGGGGGGGTGGGTGAGCAGTTCTTC | CASTRGSGGVGEQFF
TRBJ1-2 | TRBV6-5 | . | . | TGTGCCAGCAGTCAAGGGGCGGGTGGCTACACCTTC | CASSQGAGGYTF
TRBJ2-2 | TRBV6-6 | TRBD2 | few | TGTGCCAGCAGTTACTTGTTCGGACAGATGAGCGGGGGGGCCTCGAACGGGGAGCTGTTTTTT | CASSYLFGQMSGGASNGELFF
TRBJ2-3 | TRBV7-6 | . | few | TGTGCCAGCAGCTCTCCTAGGGATGCGCAGTATTTT | CASSSPRDAQYF
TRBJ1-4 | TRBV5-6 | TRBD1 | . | TGTGCCAGCAGCTCAAGGACAGGGGGCGAATTTGAAAAACTGTTTTTT | CASSSRTGGEFEKLFF
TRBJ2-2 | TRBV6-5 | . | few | TGTGCCAGCAGTTACTCGACCAGCGGGCGGGCGAACACCGGGGAGCTGTTTTTT | CASSYSTSGRANTGELFF
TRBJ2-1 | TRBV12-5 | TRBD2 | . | TGTGCTAGTGGTCGCGGACTAGGTGCCGGGAATGAGCAGTTCTTC | CASGRGLGAGNEQFF
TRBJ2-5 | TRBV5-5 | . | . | TGTGCCAGCACCAACCCAACAGAGGCGTCCCAAGAGACCCAGTACTTC | CASTNPTEASQETQYF
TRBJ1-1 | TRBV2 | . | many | TGTGCCAGCAGTGTGGTAGAGAACACTGAAGCTTTCTTT | CASSVVENTEAFF
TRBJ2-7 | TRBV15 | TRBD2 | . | TGTGCCACCACTCCGGGAGGGGGCTCCTACGAGCAGTACTTC | CATTPGGGSYEQYF
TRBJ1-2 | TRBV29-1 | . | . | TGCAGCGTTGATAGGCAGGGATGGGGCTACACCTTC | CSVDRQGWGYTF
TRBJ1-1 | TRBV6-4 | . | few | TGTGCCAGCAGTGACTCAATGGAAAGCACTGAAGCTTTCTTT | CASSDSMESTEAFF
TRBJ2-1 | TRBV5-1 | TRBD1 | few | TGCGCCAGCAGCCCATCAATGCCAGGACAGGGGATTGAGCAGTTCTTC | CASSPSMPGQGIEQFF
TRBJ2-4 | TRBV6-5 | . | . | TGTGCCAGCAGTTACTCCCCAGACAAGGCCAAAAACATTCAGTACTTC | CASSYSPDKAKNIQYF
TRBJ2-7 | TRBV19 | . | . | TGTGCCAGTAGTATAGACCGTTGGGGAGTCGAGCAGTACTTC | CASSIDRWGVEQYF
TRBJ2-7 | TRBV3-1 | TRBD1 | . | TGTGCCAGCAGCCAAGACCCCGGGACAGGGGGCGACGAGCAGTACTTC | CASSQDPGTGGDEQYF
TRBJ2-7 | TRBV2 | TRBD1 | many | TGTGCCAGTGAGGGGACAGCCTCCTACGAGCAGTACTTC | CASEGTASYEQYF
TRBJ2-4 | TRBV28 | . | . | TGTGCCAGCAGTCCCGGGGCCCCAACCAAAAACATTCAGTACTTC | CASSPGAPTKNIQYF
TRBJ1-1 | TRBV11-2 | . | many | TGTGCCAGCAGCCTTCCAGGGAGAGTCCAAGCTTTCTTT | CASSLPGRVQAFF